What follows describes a single T cell receptor (beta chain). No antigen is known for it. The data belong to a study of shared clonotypes between healthy human individuals. An approximately 210 ng quantity of DNA, 32,000 or so T cell genomes, went into the sorted-subset replicate PCRs. Clones were sequenced by immunoSEQ multiplex PCR, and TCRdb holds only the in-frame ones, with some missing. This table holds around 1,900,000 clones, about 94% found once. Naive CD8 cells were CD45RO-negative, positively selected for CCR7, excluding terminally differentiated effector memory CD45RA+ cells. The donor cohort consisted entirely of Caucasian adults residing in Nashville, Tennessee. The V and J ends lost 6 bases and 2 bases respectively, with 13 bases between them. Per germline, CDR1 MNHNS and CDR2 SASEGT. CDR3 length equals 14 residues. The study, taken as a whole, reports: Unshared clonotypes carried lower generation probabilities than those common to all four donors.

The sequence was obtained from a young man in good health. Some clones in this sample may be carry-over from other donors' samples. The chain combines TRBV6-1 with TRBJ2-5, with D perhaps TRBD1 or TRBD2 (6 bases each). Sequencing input: naive CD8+ T cells from PBMCs. CDR3 loop: CASSRGTRQETQYF. The CDR3 coding sequence is TGTGCCAGCAGCCGCGGGACACGACAAGAGACCCAGTACTTC.